This TCR beta chain is drawn from a study of beta chain features in type 1 diabetes. The CDR3 is 15 residues long. In germline, CDR1 is GTSNPN, CDR2 SVGIG (reference sequence). Study conclusions and caveats: Any HLA type influence on TCRB rearrangement was left unresolved here.

There are a few counts of this clone. Its specificity is unknown. The junction departs from germline at one end; a sequencing error may be responsible. Expressed TCRB transcripts were sequenced because the isolated RNA had all been reverse transcribed beforehand. Assay: immunoSEQ multiplex PCR; the TCRdb copy retains only in-frame clones and omits some. The data show hundreds of thousands of clones, about 16% seen once. The sequence came from a young man in good health. The source material was naive CD4+ T cells from blood. This chain connects TRBV30 to TRBJ2-2, with 9 bases identical to TRBD2. The CDR3 nucleotides are TGTGCCTGGAGTCCGGGACTAGCCGGTACCGGGGAGCTGCTTTTT. Amino acids: CAWSPGLAGTGELLF. Based on the CDR3 plus reference TRBV30 and TRBJ2-2, the full variable domain is SQTIHQWPATLVQPVGSPLSLECTVEGTSNPNLYWYRQAAGRGLQLLFYSVGIGQISSEVPQNLSASRPQDRQFILSSKKLLLSDSGFYLCAWSPGLAGTGELLFGEGSRLTVL.